This T cell receptor (beta chain) is from a study of regulatory T cells in long-lasting Graves disease. Study details: The term persistent Graves' disease signified upward of 5 years on antithyroid drugs with positive TSH receptor antibodies.

General observations from the study: Thyroid tissue went unstudied; only peripheral blood was examined. Under persistent disease, TRBV28, TRBJ1-2 and TRBJ2-5 were used preferentially.

This clonotype was seen many times. The antigen remains unidentified. The CDR3 is 14 amino acids. V lost 5 bases to trimming and J lost 0 bases, with 12 bases between them. Germline assignment: CDR1 SGHRS and CDR2 YFSETQ. As to time point: persistent/refractory GD, antithyroid drugs over 5 years with positive TRAb. Construction of the TCR library relied on RNA isolated from PBMCs. In Xi'an, China, an endocrinology department was the source of patients. For TCR beta, libraries came from iRepertoire HTBI primers and Arm-PCR of CDR3 regions. MiXCR, run by TCRdb on the multiplex PCR reads, gives a single entry per CDR3 protein. The sample gives under 450,000 distinct CDR3 sequences, approximately 25% of which show up once; approximately 27% is in the top ten.

The material was peripheral blood mononuclear cells (PBMCs), obtained when the disease was refractory, from a patient treated with antithyroid drugs. The chain carries TRBV5-1 and TRBJ2-7; no reliable D call. The origin of this receptor is a middle-aged woman with Graves disease. CDR3 loop: CASRRTVSSYEQYF. CDR3 sequence (DNA): TGCGCCAGCAGACGGACCGTCTCCTCCTACGAGCAGTACTTC.